The rows below give T cell receptor beta chains drawn from one sample of a study of blood T cell repertoires in COVID-19. TCRdb keeps only in-frame clones here, not all; method: immunoSEQ multiplex PCR. The sample includes roughly 170,000 clones, around four fifths of them seen just once. The sample was PBMCs or T cells enriched from blood (not recorded which). These receptors all come from a woman aged 45-65 years who had recovered from COVID-19. Both conserved end residues are part of each CDR3. Each record gives: CDR3 DNA, CDR3 protein, D gene, J gene, V gene, clone size. The D gene is left open where the match is weak. A clone size is listed for some rows: how often the clone was seen (once, few, many), or a class if it is expanded.

CDR3nt: TGCAGCGCCATTACTAGATTCCACGAGCAGTACTTC
CDR3aa: CSAITRFHEQYF
d_gene: NA
j_gene: TRBJ2-7
v_gene: TRBV29-1
abundance: once

CDR3nt: TGTGCCAGCAGCCCCGGACTTACCTCCTACAATGAGCAGTTCTTC
CDR3aa: CASSPGLTSYNEQFF
d_gene: NA
j_gene: TRBJ2-1
v_gene: TRBV7-3
abundance: NA

CDR3nt: TGTGCCAGCAGTACGAGACTAGCGGGAGGATACGAGCAGTACTTC
CDR3aa: CASSTRLAGGYEQYF
d_gene: TRBD2
j_gene: TRBJ2-7
v_gene: TRBV28
abundance: NA

CDR3nt: TGTGCCAGCGTCGCAGGTCTAAATCAGCCCCAGCATTTT
CDR3aa: CASVAGLNQPQHF
d_gene: NA
j_gene: TRBJ1-5
v_gene: TRBV2
abundance: few

CDR3nt: TGTGCCAGCAGTGAATGGGCGGGAGGAGCCCTAAACAATGAGCAGTTCTTC
CDR3aa: CASSEWAGGALNNEQFF
d_gene: TRBD2
j_gene: TRBJ2-1
v_gene: TRBV25-1
abundance: once

CDR3nt: TGTGCCAGCAGCCCCCAAGGTACCCGGAGAAATTCACCCCTCCACTTT
CDR3aa: CASSPQGTRRNSPLHF
d_gene: NA
j_gene: TRBJ1-6
v_gene: TRBV27
abundance: NA

CDR3nt: TGTGCCAGCTCACCACCGAGGGCAGGGGGCCAACGTTTCTATGGCTACACCTTC
CDR3aa: CASSPPRAGGQRFYGYTF
d_gene: TRBD1
j_gene: TRBJ1-2
v_gene: TRBV18
abundance: few

CDR3nt: TGCGCCAGCAGCCAAGATCGTCTGAGTGGTATTTACGAGCAGTACTTC
CDR3aa: CASSQDRLSGIYEQYF
d_gene: NA
j_gene: TRBJ2-7
v_gene: TRBV4-1
abundance: many

CDR3nt: TGTGCCAGCAGCGGCGGGAGCTTTAGCTCCTACGAGCAGTACTTC
CDR3aa: CASSGGSFSSYEQYF
d_gene: TRBD2
j_gene: TRBJ2-7
v_gene: TRBV7-2
abundance: NA

CDR3nt: TGTGCCAGCAGAAAAACCGGACAAGTTAACTATGGCTACACCTTC
CDR3aa: CASRKTGQVNYGYTF
d_gene: NA
j_gene: TRBJ1-2
v_gene: TRBV6-5
abundance: NA

CDR3nt: TGTGCCAGTAGTTACATCCGGACCGAGGAGGACTACACCTTC
CDR3aa: CASSYIRTEEDYTF
d_gene: NA
j_gene: TRBJ1-2
v_gene: TRBV19
abundance: once

CDR3nt: TGTGCCAGCAGCGTGGGATCCCCTAGCGGGAGGGCCCGGGATGAGCAGTTCTTC
CDR3aa: CASSVGSPSGRARDEQFF
d_gene: TRBD2
j_gene: TRBJ2-1
v_gene: TRBV9
abundance: NA

CDR3nt: TGTGCCAGCAGTTTAGGGGGGACAGGGAACTATGGCTACACCTTC
CDR3aa: CASSLGGTGNYGYTF
d_gene: TRBD1
j_gene: TRBJ1-2
v_gene: TRBV28
abundance: NA

CDR3nt: TGTGCCAGCAGCTTAACAAGCACAGATACGCAGTATTTT
CDR3aa: CASSLTSTDTQYF
d_gene: NA
j_gene: TRBJ2-3
v_gene: TRBV11-2
abundance: NA

CDR3nt: TGTGCCAGCAGTGACTCGACTAGCGGGACTGACAATGAGCAGTTCTTC
CDR3aa: CASSDSTSGTDNEQFF
d_gene: TRBD2
j_gene: TRBJ2-1
v_gene: TRBV6-4
abundance: NA

CDR3nt: TGCAGCGTTGAGGAGTGGGTGGCGGGAGAGACCCAGTACTTC
CDR3aa: CSVEEWVAGETQYF
d_gene: NA
j_gene: TRBJ2-5
v_gene: TRBV29-1
abundance: NA

CDR3nt: TGTGCCAGCAGTACCTCAGGGCGACAGCCCCAGCATTTT
CDR3aa: CASSTSGRQPQHF
d_gene: NA
j_gene: TRBJ1-5
v_gene: TRBV2
abundance: once

CDR3nt: TGTGCCAGCAGGGGGACAGGATCCTTCAAGTACGAGCAGTACTTC
CDR3aa: CASRGTGSFKYEQYF
d_gene: TRBD1
j_gene: TRBJ2-7
v_gene: TRBV28
abundance: few

CDR3nt: TGCGCCAGCAGCCAATCCGGACTCCGGCATGAGCAGTTCTTC
CDR3aa: CASSQSGLRHEQFF
d_gene: NA
j_gene: TRBJ2-1
v_gene: TRBV4-1
abundance: NA

CDR3nt: TGTGCCACCAGTGGCCCGACGGGAGCGGGAGGGCCTACCACCGGGGAGCTGTTTTTT
CDR3aa: CATSGPTGAGGPTTGELFF
d_gene: TRBD2
j_gene: TRBJ2-2
v_gene: TRBV24-1
abundance: once

CDR3nt: TGTGCCAGCAGCCCACCGCGGACTGGCGTAGGGGAGCTGTTTTTT
CDR3aa: CASSPPRTGVGELFF
d_gene: NA
j_gene: TRBJ2-2
v_gene: TRBV7-2
abundance: NA

CDR3nt: TGTGCCAGCAGTTTACTTGATTCACCCCTCCACTTT
CDR3aa: CASSLLDSPLHF
d_gene: NA
j_gene: TRBJ1-6
v_gene: TRBV12-3/TRBV12-4
abundance: NA

CDR3nt: TGCGCCAGCAGCCATAACTCAGGGGGTTCACCCCTCCACTTT
CDR3aa: CASSHNSGGSPLHF
d_gene: TRBD1
j_gene: TRBJ1-6
v_gene: TRBV5-1
abundance: NA

CDR3nt: TGTGCCAGCAGTGAAGTTGGGGGGAGGTCTGAGGACACCTTC
CDR3aa: CASSEVGGRSEDTF
d_gene: NA
j_gene: TRBJ1-2
v_gene: TRBV6-1
abundance: NA

CDR3nt: TGCGCCAGCAGCCCAGGACTAGCGGCGAACACCGGGGAGCTGTTTTTT
CDR3aa: CASSPGLAANTGELFF
d_gene: TRBD2
j_gene: TRBJ2-2
v_gene: TRBV5-1
abundance: once

CDR3nt: TGTGCCAGCAGGCTATATGGCTACACCTTC
CDR3aa: CASRLYGYTF
d_gene: NA
j_gene: TRBJ1-2
v_gene: TRBV28
abundance: few

CDR3nt: TGTGCCAGCTCGCCAGCGGGAGGCACAGATACGCAGTATTTT
CDR3aa: CASSPAGGTDTQYF
d_gene: TRBD2
j_gene: TRBJ2-3
v_gene: TRBV18
abundance: NA

CDR3nt: TGTGCCACCAGCGAACCACAGGGGGCGCGGGACATTCAGTACTTC
CDR3aa: CATSEPQGARDIQYF
d_gene: TRBD1
j_gene: TRBJ2-4
v_gene: TRBV15
abundance: NA

CDR3nt: TGTGCCAGTAGTACCCATAGGCGCGGGAGATCCTACGAGCAGTACTTC
CDR3aa: CASSTHRRGRSYEQYF
d_gene: TRBD2
j_gene: TRBJ2-7
v_gene: TRBV19
abundance: NA

CDR3nt: TGTGCCAGCAGAACTGACAGCGTAAGCTACGAGCAGTACTTC
CDR3aa: CASRTDSVSYEQYF
d_gene: NA
j_gene: TRBJ2-7
v_gene: TRBV7-2
abundance: NA

CDR3nt: TGTGCCAGCAGTCCGGGGGAGGGGAACACGAACACCGGGGAGCTGTTTTTT
CDR3aa: CASSPGEGNTNTGELFF
d_gene: TRBD2
j_gene: TRBJ2-2
v_gene: TRBV7-8
abundance: NA

CDR3nt: TGTATGGGGCCCGCGTTCGAGCAGTACTTC
CDR3aa: CMGPAFEQYF
d_gene: NA
j_gene: TRBJ2-7
v_gene: TRBV21-1
abundance: many

CDR3nt: TGTGCCACCAGCAGAGACAGGGGGAATGAAAAACTGTTTTTT
CDR3aa: CATSRDRGNEKLFF
d_gene: TRBD1
j_gene: TRBJ1-4
v_gene: TRBV15
abundance: NA

CDR3nt: TGTGCCAGCAGCTTATTATCAGAGACCCAGTACTTC
CDR3aa: CASSLLSETQYF
d_gene: NA
j_gene: TRBJ2-5
v_gene: TRBV11-2
abundance: NA

CDR3nt: TGCGCCAGCAGCCACTCCGGGACTAGCGGGAGCTACAATGAGCAGTTCTTC
CDR3aa: CASSHSGTSGSYNEQFF
d_gene: TRBD2
j_gene: TRBJ2-1
v_gene: TRBV4-1
abundance: once

CDR3nt: TGTGCCAGCAGTTACTCCCGGACAGATTATGGCTACACCTTC
CDR3aa: CASSYSRTDYGYTF
d_gene: NA
j_gene: TRBJ1-2
v_gene: TRBV6-5
abundance: NA

CDR3nt: TGCGCCAGTTCCGGGACAGTTAATGAAAAACTGTTTTTT
CDR3aa: CASSGTVNEKLFF
d_gene: TRBD1
j_gene: TRBJ1-4
v_gene: TRBV10-2
abundance: few

CDR3nt: TGTGCCAGCAGCCAAGGTTCGACAGGGGGCCATGGAAACACCATATATTTT
CDR3aa: CASSQGSTGGHGNTIYF
d_gene: TRBD1
j_gene: TRBJ1-3
v_gene: TRBV3-1/TRBV3-2
abundance: NA

CDR3nt: TGTGCCAGCAGCTTAGCCGGGACAGGTGAAACTGAAGCTTTCTTT
CDR3aa: CASSLAGTGETEAFF
d_gene: TRBD1
j_gene: TRBJ1-1
v_gene: TRBV7-9
abundance: NA

CDR3nt: TGTGCCAGCAGGGACTTCGGACAGGGACGCACTGAAGCTTTCTTT
CDR3aa: CASRDFGQGRTEAFF
d_gene: TRBD1
j_gene: TRBJ1-1
v_gene: TRBV6-5
abundance: NA

CDR3nt: TGTGCCAGCAGCATCCTGACGGGAAACACTGAAGCTTTCTTT
CDR3aa: CASSILTGNTEAFF
d_gene: NA
j_gene: TRBJ1-1
v_gene: TRBV7-2
abundance: NA

CDR3nt: TGTGCCAGCAGCGTAGAGGGGAGGGGCACCGGGGAGCTGTTTTTT
CDR3aa: CASSVEGRGTGELFF
d_gene: TRBD2
j_gene: TRBJ2-2
v_gene: TRBV9
abundance: NA

CDR3nt: TGTGCCAGCTCACCACCGTATAAGAGAGCGAACACTGAAGCTTTCTTT
CDR3aa: CASSPPYKRANTEAFF
d_gene: NA
j_gene: TRBJ1-1
v_gene: TRBV18
abundance: NA

CDR3nt: TGTGCCAGCAGCCCAGTAAAGGGGAGGGATACGCAGTATTTT
CDR3aa: CASSPVKGRDTQYF
d_gene: NA
j_gene: TRBJ2-3
v_gene: TRBV11-2
abundance: NA

CDR3nt: TGCGCCAGCAGTGAGGGGACAGGCTCCTACGAGCAGTACTTC
CDR3aa: CASSEGTGSYEQYF
d_gene: TRBD1
j_gene: TRBJ2-7
v_gene: TRBV10-2
abundance: NA

CDR3nt: TGTGCCAGCAGTTCTCGGGGCGGGAGGGGGGCAGATACGCAGTATTTT
CDR3aa: CASSSRGGRGADTQYF
d_gene: TRBD2
j_gene: TRBJ2-3
v_gene: TRBV27
abundance: NA

CDR3nt: TGTGCCACCTCCCGGGAGGTCAACAATGAGCAGTTCTTC
CDR3aa: CATSREVNNEQFF
d_gene: TRBD2
j_gene: TRBJ2-1
v_gene: TRBV6-5
abundance: NA

CDR3nt: TGTGCCAGCAGCTCAACAGGATTCCCGAACACCGGGGAGCTGTTTTTT
CDR3aa: CASSSTGFPNTGELFF
d_gene: NA
j_gene: TRBJ2-2
v_gene: TRBV7-2
abundance: NA

CDR3nt: TGCGCCAGCAGCCCAGACAGGGTGGGCACCGGGGAGCTGTTTTTT
CDR3aa: CASSPDRVGTGELFF
d_gene: TRBD1
j_gene: TRBJ2-2
v_gene: TRBV5-1
abundance: NA

CDR3nt: TGTGCCAGCAGCTTAGAGCCGCCTATCTCTGGAAACACCATATATTTT
CDR3aa: CASSLEPPISGNTIYF
d_gene: NA
j_gene: TRBJ1-3
v_gene: TRBV7-9
abundance: NA